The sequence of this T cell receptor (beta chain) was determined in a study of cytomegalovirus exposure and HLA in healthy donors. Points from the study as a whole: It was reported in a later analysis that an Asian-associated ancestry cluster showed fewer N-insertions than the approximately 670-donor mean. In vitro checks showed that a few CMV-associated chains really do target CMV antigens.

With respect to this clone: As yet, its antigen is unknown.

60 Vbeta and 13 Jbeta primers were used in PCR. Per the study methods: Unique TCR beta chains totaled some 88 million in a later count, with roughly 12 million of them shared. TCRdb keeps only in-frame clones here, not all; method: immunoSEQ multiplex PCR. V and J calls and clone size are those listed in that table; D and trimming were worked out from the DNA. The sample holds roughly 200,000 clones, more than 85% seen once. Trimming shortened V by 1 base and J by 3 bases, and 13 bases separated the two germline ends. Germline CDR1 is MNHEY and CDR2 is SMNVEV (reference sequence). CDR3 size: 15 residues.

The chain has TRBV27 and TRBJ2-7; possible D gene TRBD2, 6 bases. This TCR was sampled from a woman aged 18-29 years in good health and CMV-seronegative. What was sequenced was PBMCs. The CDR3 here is CASSLLGGMNYEQYF. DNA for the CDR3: TGTGCCAGCAGTTTATTGGGGGGAATGAACTACGAGCAGTACTTC.